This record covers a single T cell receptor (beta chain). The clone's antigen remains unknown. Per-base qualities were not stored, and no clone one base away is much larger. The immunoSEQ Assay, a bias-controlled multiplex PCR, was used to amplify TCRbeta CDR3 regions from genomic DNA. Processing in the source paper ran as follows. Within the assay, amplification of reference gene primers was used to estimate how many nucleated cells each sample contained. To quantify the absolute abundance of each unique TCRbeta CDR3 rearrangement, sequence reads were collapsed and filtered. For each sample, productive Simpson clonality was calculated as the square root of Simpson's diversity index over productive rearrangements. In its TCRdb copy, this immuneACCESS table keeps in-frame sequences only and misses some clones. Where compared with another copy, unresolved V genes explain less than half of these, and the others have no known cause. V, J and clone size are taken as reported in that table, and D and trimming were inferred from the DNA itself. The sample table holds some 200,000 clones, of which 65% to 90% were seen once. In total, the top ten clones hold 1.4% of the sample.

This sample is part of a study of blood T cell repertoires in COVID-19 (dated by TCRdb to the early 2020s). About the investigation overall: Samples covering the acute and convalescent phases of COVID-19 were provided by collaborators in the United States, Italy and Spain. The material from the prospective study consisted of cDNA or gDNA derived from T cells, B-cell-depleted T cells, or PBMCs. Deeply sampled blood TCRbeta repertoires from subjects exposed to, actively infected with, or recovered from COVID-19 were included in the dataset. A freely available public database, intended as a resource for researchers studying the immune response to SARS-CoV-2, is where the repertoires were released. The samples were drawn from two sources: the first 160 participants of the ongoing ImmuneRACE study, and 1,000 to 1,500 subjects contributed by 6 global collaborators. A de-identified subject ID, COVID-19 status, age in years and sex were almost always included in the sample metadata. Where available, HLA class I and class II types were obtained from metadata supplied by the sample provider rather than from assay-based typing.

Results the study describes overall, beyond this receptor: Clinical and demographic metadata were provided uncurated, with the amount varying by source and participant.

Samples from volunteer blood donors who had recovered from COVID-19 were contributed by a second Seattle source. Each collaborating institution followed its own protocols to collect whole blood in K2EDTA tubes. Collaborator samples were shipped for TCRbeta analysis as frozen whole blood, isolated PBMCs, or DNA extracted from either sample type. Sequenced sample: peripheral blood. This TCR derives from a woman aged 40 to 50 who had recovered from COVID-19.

The CDR3 sequence is CASSLEGQARNQPQHF. The DNA reads as follows: TGTGCCAGCAGCTTGGAAGGACAGGCCCGGAATCAGCCCCAGCATTTT. The V and J segments used are TRBV5-4 and TRBJ1-5; 7 bases in the junction line up with TRBD1. Unmatched junction bases come to 7, with V trimmed by 0 bases and J by 4 bases. CDR1 and CDR2 were assigned from the germline V gene (reference sequence) as SGHNT and YYREEE. The CDR3 numbers 16 residues from cysteine through phenylalanine. The read is trimmed to its CDR3 DNA, 48 bases read in frame from base 1.